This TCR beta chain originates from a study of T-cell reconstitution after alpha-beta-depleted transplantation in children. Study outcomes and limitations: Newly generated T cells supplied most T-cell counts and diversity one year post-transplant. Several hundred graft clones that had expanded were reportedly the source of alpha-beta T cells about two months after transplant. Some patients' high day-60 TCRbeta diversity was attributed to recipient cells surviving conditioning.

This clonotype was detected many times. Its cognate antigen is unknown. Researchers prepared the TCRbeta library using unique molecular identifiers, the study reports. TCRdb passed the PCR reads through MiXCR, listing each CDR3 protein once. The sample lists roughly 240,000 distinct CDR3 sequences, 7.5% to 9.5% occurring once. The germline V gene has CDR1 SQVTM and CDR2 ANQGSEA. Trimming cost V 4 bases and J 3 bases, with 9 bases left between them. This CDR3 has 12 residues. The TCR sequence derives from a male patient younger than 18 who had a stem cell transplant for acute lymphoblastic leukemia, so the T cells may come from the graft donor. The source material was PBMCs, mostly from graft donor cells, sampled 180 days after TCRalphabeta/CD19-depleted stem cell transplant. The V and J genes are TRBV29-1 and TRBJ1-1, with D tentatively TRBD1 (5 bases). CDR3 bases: TGCAGCGTTGGGTTGGGGCACACTGAAGCTTTCTTT. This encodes CSVGLGHTEAFF.